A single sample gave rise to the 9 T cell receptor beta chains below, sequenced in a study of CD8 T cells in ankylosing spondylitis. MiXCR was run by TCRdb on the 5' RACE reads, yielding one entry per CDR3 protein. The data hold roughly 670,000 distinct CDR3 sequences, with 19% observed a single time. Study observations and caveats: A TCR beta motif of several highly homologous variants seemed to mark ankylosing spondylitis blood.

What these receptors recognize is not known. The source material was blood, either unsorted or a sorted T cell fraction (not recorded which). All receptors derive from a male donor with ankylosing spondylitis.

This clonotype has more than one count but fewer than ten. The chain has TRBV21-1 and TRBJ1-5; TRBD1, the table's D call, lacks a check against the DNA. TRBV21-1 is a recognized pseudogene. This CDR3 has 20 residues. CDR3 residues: CASRTKGIDRGREAHQPQHF. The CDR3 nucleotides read TGTGCCAGCAGGACAAAAGGAATCGACAGGGGGCGTGAGGCCCATCAGCCCCAGCATTTT.

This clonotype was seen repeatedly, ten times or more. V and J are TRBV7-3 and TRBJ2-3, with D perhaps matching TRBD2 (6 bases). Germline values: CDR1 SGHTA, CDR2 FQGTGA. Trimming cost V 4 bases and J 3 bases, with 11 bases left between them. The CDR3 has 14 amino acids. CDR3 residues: CASSSVGLTDTQYF. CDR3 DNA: TGTGCCAGCAGCTCCGTTGGACTAACAGATACGCAGTATTTT.

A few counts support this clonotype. In DNA, the CDR3 is TGTGCCAGCAGCCAATCTACGGGGTACGTCGAGCAGTACTTC. Residues: CASSQSTGYVEQYF. The genes are TRBV4-2 and TRBJ2-7; D might be TRBD2 (5 bases). V was shortened by 2 bases and J by 6 bases, with 14 bases between the two germline ends. This CDR3 is built from 14 residues. CDR1 is LGHNA, CDR2 YNFKEQ, per germline.

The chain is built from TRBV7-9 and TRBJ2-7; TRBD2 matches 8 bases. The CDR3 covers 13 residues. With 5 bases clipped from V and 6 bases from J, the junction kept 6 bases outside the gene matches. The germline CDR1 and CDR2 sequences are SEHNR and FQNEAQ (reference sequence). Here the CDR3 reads CASSREGVSEQYF. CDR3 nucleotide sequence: TGTGCCAGCAGCCGGGAGGGGGTCAGCGAGCAGTACTTC.

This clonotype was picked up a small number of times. As DNA, the CDR3 is TGTGCCATCGGCCCGGGGGGCTCTGAAGCTTTCTTT. It codes for CAIGPGGSEAFF. The genes are TRBV10-3 and TRBJ1-1; the D gene is possibly TRBD1 (6 bases). The length of the CDR3 is 12 residues. CDR1 and CDR2 from the germline V gene are ENHRY and SYGVKD. Trimming pared 8 bases from V and 6 bases from J, leaving 13 bases between.

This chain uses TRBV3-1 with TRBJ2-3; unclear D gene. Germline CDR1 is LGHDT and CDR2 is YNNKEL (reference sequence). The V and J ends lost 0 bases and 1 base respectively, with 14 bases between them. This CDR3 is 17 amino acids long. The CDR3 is CASSQEFQFTGTDTQYF. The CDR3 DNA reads TGTGCCAGCAGCCAAGAATTCCAGTTCACAGGCACAGATACGCAGTATTTT.

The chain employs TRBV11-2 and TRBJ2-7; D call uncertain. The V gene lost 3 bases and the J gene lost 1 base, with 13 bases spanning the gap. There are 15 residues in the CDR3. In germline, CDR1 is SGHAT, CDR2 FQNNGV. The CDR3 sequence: CASSFERGPSYEQYF. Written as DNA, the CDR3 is TGTGCCAGCAGCTTTGAAAGAGGACCTTCCTACGAGCAGTACTTC.

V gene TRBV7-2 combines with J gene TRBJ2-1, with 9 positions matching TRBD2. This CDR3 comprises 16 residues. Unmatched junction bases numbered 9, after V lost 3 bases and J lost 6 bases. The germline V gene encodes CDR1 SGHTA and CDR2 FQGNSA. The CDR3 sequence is CASSFRREGSGNEQFF. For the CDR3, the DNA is TGTGCCAGCAGCTTTCGGCGGGAGGGTTCGGGCAATGAGCAGTTCTTC.

The CDR3 region has the DNA TGTGCCAACCGGACAGGGGGTTTTCAGCCCCAGCATTTT. Residues: CANRTGGFQPQHF. The rearrangement uses TRBV3-1 and TRBJ1-5, with 10 bases matching TRBD1. Germline lookup yields CDR1 LGHDT and CDR2 YNNKEL (reference sequence). V was pared by 10 bases and J by 6 bases, with 6 bases of the junction left unmatched. The CDR3 contains 13 residues.